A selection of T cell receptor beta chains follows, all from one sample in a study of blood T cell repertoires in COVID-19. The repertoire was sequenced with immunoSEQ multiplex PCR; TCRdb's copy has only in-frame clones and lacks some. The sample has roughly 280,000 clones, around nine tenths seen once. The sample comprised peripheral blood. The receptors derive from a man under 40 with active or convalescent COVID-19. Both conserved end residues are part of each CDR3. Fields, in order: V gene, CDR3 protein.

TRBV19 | CASSGDKSQEQFF
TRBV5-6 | CASSPVGLSGTSGNTIYF
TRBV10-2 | CASTPGLAVNTGELFF
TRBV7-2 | CASSEELAGAMPDTQYF
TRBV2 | CASSQGRDYGYTF
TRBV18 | CASSGKAREETQYF
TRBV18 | CASSSGIGGSSPLHF
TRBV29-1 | CSVGSEQEKLFF
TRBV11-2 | CASSLAGTGVYKPYF
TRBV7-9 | CASSTHRGKGEQYF
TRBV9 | CASSVERQGVYEQYF
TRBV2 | CASSEGQGAGNQPQHF
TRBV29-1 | CSVDSGGNGYGYTF
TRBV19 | CASQPLAGGPTDTQYF
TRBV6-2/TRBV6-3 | CASSYSGVKQYF
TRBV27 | CASTSYRAGYGYTF
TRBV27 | CASSHGYNSPLHF
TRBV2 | CASRLGGATEAFF
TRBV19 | CASTLSPLGGAHNEQFF
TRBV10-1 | CATKRLDRIYGYTF
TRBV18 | CASSRQDYTEAFF
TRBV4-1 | CASSPPSRSNEKLFF
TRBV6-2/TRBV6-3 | CASSYGGPTDTQYF
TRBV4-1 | CASSPGLGEQFF
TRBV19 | CASNPGTGNTGELFF
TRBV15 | CATSRDAGGGASENIQYF
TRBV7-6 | CASGGTGSGTQYF
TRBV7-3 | CASSLRGGSRDNEQFF
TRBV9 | CASSARRSGVSDTQYF
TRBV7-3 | CASSELDTGELFF
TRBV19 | CARPQRGYTEAFF
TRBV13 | CASRGALGTEAFF
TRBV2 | CASGVDSTDTQYF
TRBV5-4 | CASSLQGVLGYTF
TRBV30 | CAWSGQRNTEAFF
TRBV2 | CASSPGGSPYNEQFF
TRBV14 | CASSDRVNYGYTF